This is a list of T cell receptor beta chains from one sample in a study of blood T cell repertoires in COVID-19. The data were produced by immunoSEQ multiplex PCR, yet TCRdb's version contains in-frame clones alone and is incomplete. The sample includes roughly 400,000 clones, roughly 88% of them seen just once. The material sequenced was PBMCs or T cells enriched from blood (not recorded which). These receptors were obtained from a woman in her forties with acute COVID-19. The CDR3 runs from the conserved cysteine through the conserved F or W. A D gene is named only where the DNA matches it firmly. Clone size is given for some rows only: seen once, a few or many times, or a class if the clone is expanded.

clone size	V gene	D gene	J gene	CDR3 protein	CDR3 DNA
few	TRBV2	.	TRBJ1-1	CASSGPTVNTEAFF	TGTGCCAGCAGTGGGCCAACAGTGAACACTGAAGCTTTCTTT
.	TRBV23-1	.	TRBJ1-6	CASSQSRGSYNSPLHF	TGCGCCAGCAGTCAATCAAGGGGCTCCTATAATTCACCCCTCCACTTT
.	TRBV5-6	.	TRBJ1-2	CASSLRGYGYTF	TGTGCCAGCAGCTTGAGAGGGTATGGCTACACCTTC
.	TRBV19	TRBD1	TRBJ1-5	CASATGGNQPQHF	TGTGCCAGCGCAACAGGGGGCAATCAGCCCCAGCATTTT
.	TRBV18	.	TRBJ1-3	CASSTTSGNTIYF	TGTGCCAGCTCTACTACCTCTGGAAACACCATATATTTT
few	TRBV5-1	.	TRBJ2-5	CASRANQETQYF	TGCGCCAGCAGGGCCAACCAAGAGACCCAGTACTTC
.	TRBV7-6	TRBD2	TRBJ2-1	CASSLSLAGGLSSYNEQFF	TGTGCCAGCAGCTTATCGCTAGCGGGGGGCTTAAGCTCCTACAATGAGCAGTTCTTC
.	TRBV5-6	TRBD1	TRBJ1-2	CASSPGGPNYGYTF	TGTGCCAGCAGCCCAGGGGGGCCAAACTATGGCTACACCTTC
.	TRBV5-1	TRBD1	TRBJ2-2	CASLRQGDTGELFF	TGCGCCAGCCTCCGACAGGGAGACACCGGGGAGCTGTTTTTT
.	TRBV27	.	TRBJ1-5	CASRGRGQAGQPQHF	TGTGCCAGCAGGGGGCGGGGTCAAGCGGGTCAGCCCCAGCATTTT
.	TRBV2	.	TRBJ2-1	CASSELPDNEQFF	TGTGCCAGCAGTGAACTGCCGGACAATGAGCAGTTCTTC
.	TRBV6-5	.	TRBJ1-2	CASTYAGYGYTF	TGTGCCAGCACCTACGCAGGGTATGGCTACACCTTC
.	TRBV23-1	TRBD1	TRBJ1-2	CASSQSTGSYTF	TGCGCCAGCAGTCAATCGACAGGGAGCTACACCTTC
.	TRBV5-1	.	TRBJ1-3	CASSVAGVTGNTIYF	TGCGCCAGCAGCGTGGCAGGGGTGACTGGAAACACCATATATTTT
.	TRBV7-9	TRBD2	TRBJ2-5	CASSPFWEGETQYF	TGTGCCAGCAGCCCGTTTTGGGAGGGAGAGACCCAGTACTTC
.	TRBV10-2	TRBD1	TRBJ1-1	CASTQGAGTEAFF	TGCGCCAGCACACAGGGGGCTGGGACTGAAGCTTTCTTT
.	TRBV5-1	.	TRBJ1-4	CASSQTGEKLFF	TGCGCCAGCAGCCAGACAGGTGAAAAACTGTTTTTT
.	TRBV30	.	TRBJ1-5	CAWSVTGIQPQHF	TGTGCCTGGAGTGTTACAGGGATTCAGCCCCAGCATTTT
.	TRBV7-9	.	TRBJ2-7	CASSWDTYEQYF	TGTGCCAGCAGCTGGGACACCTACGAGCAGTACTTC
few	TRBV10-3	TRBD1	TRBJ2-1	CAIGRQGLVHEQFF	TGTGCCATCGGACGACAGGGTTTGGTGCATGAGCAGTTCTTC
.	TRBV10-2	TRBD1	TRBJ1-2	CASRTGQAISNYGYTF	TGCGCCAGCAGAACCGGACAGGCGATTTCTAACTATGGCTACACCTTC
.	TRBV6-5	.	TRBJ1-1	CASSRGGRNTEAFF	TGTGCCAGCAGTCGCGGGGGACGGAACACTGAAGCTTTCTTT
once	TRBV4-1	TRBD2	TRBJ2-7	CASSQEETSGSYEQYF	TGCGCCAGCAGCCAAGAAGAGACTAGCGGATCCTACGAGCAGTACTTC
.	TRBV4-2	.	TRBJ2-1	CASSHRQQEGFRGDEQFF	TGTGCCAGCAGCCATAGGCAACAGGAAGGGTTTAGGGGCGATGAGCAGTTCTTC
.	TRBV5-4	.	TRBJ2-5	CASSRRGETQYF	TGTGCCAGCAGCCGTAGAGGAGAGACCCAGTACTTC
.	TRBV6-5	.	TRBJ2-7	CASKLRGTYEQYF	TGTGCCAGCAAACTAAGGGGAACCTACGAGCAGTACTTC
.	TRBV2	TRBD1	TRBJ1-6	CASSQQGTRGSPLHF	TGTGCCAGCAGCCAACAGGGGACAAGGGGTTCACCCCTCCACTTT
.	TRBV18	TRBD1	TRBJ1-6	CASSDRDSFSSNSPLHF	TGTGCCAGCTCAGACCGGGACAGCTTTAGCTCTAATTCACCCCTCCACTTT
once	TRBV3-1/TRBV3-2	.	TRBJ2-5	CASSQRFAGRETQYF	TGTGCCAGCAGCCAAAGGTTTGCAGGGCGGGAGACCCAGTACTTC
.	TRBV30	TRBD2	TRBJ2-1	CAWRKTGGYNEQFF	TGTGCCTGGAGAAAAACGGGGGGCTACAATGAGCAGTTCTTC
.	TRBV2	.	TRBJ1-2	CASRSQGDTYGYTF	TGTGCCAGCAGGTCACAGGGTGATACCTATGGCTACACCTTC
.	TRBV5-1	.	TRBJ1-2	CASSLAGQGNYGYTF	TGCGCCAGCAGCTTGGCCGGGCAGGGGAACTATGGCTACACCTTC
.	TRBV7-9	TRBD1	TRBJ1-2	CASSWGTVNYGYTF	TGTGCCAGCAGCTGGGGGACAGTCAACTATGGCTACACCTTC
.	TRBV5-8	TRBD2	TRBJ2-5	CASSLMSLAGLYQETQYF	TGTGCCAGCAGCTTGATGAGTCTAGCGGGACTGTACCAAGAGACCCAGTACTTC
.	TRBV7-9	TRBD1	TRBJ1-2	CASSLRPGQGGRNYGYTF	TGTGCCAGCAGCTTAAGGCCGGGACAGGGAGGTCGGAACTATGGCTACACCTTC
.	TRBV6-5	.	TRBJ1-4	CASTVFSLTNEKLFF	TGTGCCAGCACAGTGTTCTCGTTAACTAATGAAAAACTGTTTTTT
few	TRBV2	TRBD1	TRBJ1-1	CASRGTGGTEAFF	TGTGCCAGCAGGGGGACAGGGGGAACTGAAGCTTTCTTT
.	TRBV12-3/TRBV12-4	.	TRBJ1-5	CASSSHYQPQHF	TGTGCCAGCAGTTCCCATTATCAGCCCCAGCATTTT
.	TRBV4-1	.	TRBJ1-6	CASSQVSTRSNSPLHF	TGCGCCAGCAGCCAAGTGTCGACCAGGTCCAATTCACCCCTCCACTTT
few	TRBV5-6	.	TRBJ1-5	CASSLNRDQPQHF	TGTGCCAGCAGCTTAAACCGAGATCAGCCCCAGCATTTT
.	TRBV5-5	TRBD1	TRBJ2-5	CASSLGQGQETQYF	TGTGCCAGCAGCCTGGGACAGGGTCAAGAGACCCAGTACTTC
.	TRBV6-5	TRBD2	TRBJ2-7	CASSYGLAGVYEQYF	TGTGCCAGCAGTTACGGGCTAGCGGGGGTGTACGAGCAGTACTTC
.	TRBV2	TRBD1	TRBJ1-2	CAWGDSFYGYTF	TGTGCCTGGGGGGACAGCTTCTATGGCTACACCTTC
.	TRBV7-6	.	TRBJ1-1	CASSSNQGRDTEAFF	TGTGCCAGCAGCTCGAATCAGGGGAGGGACACTGAAGCTTTCTTT
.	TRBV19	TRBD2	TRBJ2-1	CATSTSGGADEQFF	TGTGCCACAAGCACTAGCGGGGGGGCCGATGAGCAGTTCTTC
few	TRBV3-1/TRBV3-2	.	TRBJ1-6	CASSQARLSSYNSPLHF	TGTGCCAGCAGCCAAGCCAGGCTGAGCTCCTATAATTCACCCCTCCACTTT
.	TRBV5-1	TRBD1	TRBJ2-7	CASSPQGGIAYEQYF	TGCGCCAGCAGCCCACAGGGGGGCATCGCCTACGAGCAGTACTTC
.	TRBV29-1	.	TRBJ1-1	CSAGEGRNTEAFF	TGCAGCGCTGGGGAGGGGAGGAACACTGAAGCTTTCTTT
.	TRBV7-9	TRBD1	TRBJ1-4	CASSLGDRGWEKLFF	TGTGCCAGCAGCTTAGGGGACAGGGGTTGGGAAAAACTGTTTTTT
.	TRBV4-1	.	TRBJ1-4	CASSQRANEKLFF	TGCGCCAGCAGCCAACGGGCTAATGAAAAACTGTTTTTT
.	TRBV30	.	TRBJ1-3	CAWRLVGRNTIYF	TGTGCCTGGAGACTGGTCGGGAGAAACACCATATATTTT
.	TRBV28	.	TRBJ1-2	CASSFGVDYGYTF	TGTGCCAGCAGTTTCGGGGTTGACTATGGCTACACCTTC
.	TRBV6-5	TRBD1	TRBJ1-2	CASSPPGQGRGYTF	TGTGCCAGCAGTCCTCCGGGACAGGGGCGCGGCTACACCTTC
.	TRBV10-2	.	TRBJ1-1	CASSESLRGTEAFF	TGCGCCAGCAGTGAGTCGCTTAGGGGCACTGAAGCTTTCTTT
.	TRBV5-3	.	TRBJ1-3	CARSLAPSFYGNTIYF	TGTGCCAGAAGCTTGGCTCCATCCTTCTATGGAAACACCATATATTTT
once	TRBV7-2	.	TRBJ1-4	CASSIGGGFNEKLFF	TGTGCCAGCTCTATAGGCGGCGGATTTAATGAAAAACTGTTTTTT